The 23 T cell receptor beta chains listed next were all sequenced from one sample in a study of low-dose radiotherapy and immunotherapy resistance in tumors. With TRAV- and TRBV-specific primers, first-strand cDNA was made, covering the alpha and beta chains. With a constant-region primer and a V-primer adapter, TCRs were subjected to 20 to 25 PCR cycles of amplification. TCRdb re-called the reads with MiXCR, one entry per CDR3 protein. The table shows some 40,000 distinct CDR3 sequences, with less than 25% occurring only once. Documented time point: after trial treatment. Treatment here: LDRT plus nivolumab, ipilimumab, low-dose cyclophosphamide and aspirin (RACIN trial). Sequences were derived from PBMCs, sampled after low-dose radiotherapy plus immunotherapy. These receptors were taken from a female donor with ovarian cancer.

Concerning this clonotype itself: This likely stems from a read error, as it lies one base from a far larger clone. The chain is built from TRBV6-5 and TRBJ2-7; D possibly corresponds to TRBD2 (6 bases). V lost 1 base to trimming and J lost 7 bases, with 26 bases between them. Germline V gives CDR1 MNHEY, CDR2 SVGAGI. This CDR3 comprises 18 residues. The CDR3, as DNA: TGTGCCAGCAGTTACTTTTCTGGGGCTAGCGTCCATTACAATGAGCAGTACTTC. Its translation is CASSYFSGASVHYNEQYF.

This clonotype was seen repeatedly, ten times or more. The chain links TRBV7-2 to TRBJ2-7; D gene uncertain. V shed 0 bases and J shed 8 bases, with 11 bases lying between them. CDR3 length: 13 residues. Germline V lookup: CDR1 SGHTA, CDR2 FQGNSA. CDR3 in DNA: TGTGCCAGCAGCTTAGCGGGCCACTCAAAGCAGTACTTC. It translates to CASSLAGHSKQYF.

In its sample, this clonotype was seen a few times. The V call is TRBV5-4, the J call TRBJ2-1; the match to TRBD2 covers 9 bases. Trimming at V came to 5 bases and at J to 8 bases, leaving 8 bases not matched to a gene. There are 14 residues in the CDR3. CDR1 is SGHNT and CDR2 is YYREEE in the germline V gene (reference sequence). The CDR3 reads CASSRGLAGDEQFF. The CDR3, as DNA: TGTGCCAGCAGTCGGGGGTTAGCGGGAGATGAGCAGTTCTTC. Together with reference TRBV5-4 and TRBJ2-1, the CDR3 gives the full variable domain: ETGVTQSPTHLIKTRGQQVTLRCSSQSGHNTVSWYQQALGQGPQFIFQYYREEENGRGNFPPRFSGLQFPNYSSELNVNALELDDSALYLCASSRGLAGDEQFFGPGTRLTVL.

This clonotype was seen once. The gene calls are TRBV27 and TRBJ1-2, with 8 bases that match TRBD1. Per germline, CDR1 MNHEY and CDR2 SMNVEV (reference sequence). J lost 8 bases, V lost 10 bases, and 12 bases had no gene match. CDR3 length equals 13 residues. CDR3 residues: CATGVAGGAGYTF. CDR3 nucleotide sequence: TGTGCCACCGGAGTAGCAGGGGGCGCGGGCTACACCTTC.

This clonotype has at least ten counts. The CDR3 reads CASSVEGSGATKDTQYF. For the CDR3, the DNA is TGTGCCAGCAGCGTAGAGGGTTCCGGGGCGACTAAAGATACGCAGTATTTT. This chain links TRBV9 with TRBJ2-3, with D tentatively TRBD1 or TRBD2 (5 bases each). The V gene's germline CDR1 is SGDLS and CDR2 YYNGEE. V lost 0 bases to trimming and J lost 5 bases, with 19 bases between them. The CDR3 is 17 residues long.

The CDR3 protein is CASSLALAGGNEQFF. CDR3 DNA: TGTGCCAGCAGTTTAGCCCTAGCGGGAGGCAATGAGCAGTTCTTC. The chain couples TRBV28 to TRBJ2-1; 11 bases are a match to TRBD2. V was clipped by 2 bases and J by 6 bases; unmatched bases: 3. Germline-derived CDR1 and CDR2 are MDHEN and SYDVKM. The CDR3 spans 15 residues.

The V gene is TRBV18, the J gene TRBJ2-7; 15 bases line up with TRBD2. Germline V gives CDR1 KGHSH, CDR2 LQKENI. The V gene end was trimmed by 2 bases and the J gene end by 4 bases; junction bases not matched to a gene: 6. The CDR3 totals 17 residues. The CDR3 DNA reads as TGTGCCAGCTCACCAACCGGACTAGCGGGAGGGTGGTACGAGCAGTACTTC. This gives the protein CASSPTGLAGGWYEQYF.

This clonotype has at least ten counts. This chain uses TRBV19 with TRBJ1-1; D not resolved. Germline V lookup: CDR1 LNHDA, CDR2 SQIVND (reference sequence). V was cut by 8 bases and J by 4 bases, with 17 bases left in between. The CDR3 spans 14 residues. The CDR3 nucleotides are TGTGCCAGTTTCGGGTCCTGGCGGAGCACTGAAGCTTTCTTT. This sequence encodes CASFGSWRSTEAFF.

In its sample, this clonotype was seen many times. As DNA, the CDR3 is TGCGCCAGCAGCCCGGGAGATACGCAGTATTTT. Translation: CASSPGDTQYF. The gene calls are TRBV5-1 and TRBJ2-3, with D unclear. V shed 4 bases and J shed 5 bases, with 5 bases lying between them. This CDR3 comprises 11 residues. The germline V gene encodes CDR1 SGHRS and CDR2 YFSETQ.

This clonotype was found many times. The V gene is TRBV29-1, the J gene TRBJ2-3; 7 bases are shared with TRBD2. Germline values: CDR1 SQVTM, CDR2 ANQGSEA. This CDR3 contains 14 residues. V shed 7 bases, J shed 0 bases, and the junction held 7 bases outside the gene matches. CDR3 protein: CSGSPSGSTDTQYF. The DNA for the CDR3 is TGCAGCGGCAGTCCTAGCGGCAGCACAGATACGCAGTATTTT.

Many counts were recorded for this clonotype. CDR3 in amino acids: CSARVPGIYEQYF. The CDR3, as DNA: TGCAGTGCTAGAGTCCCGGGGATCTACGAGCAGTACTTC. This rearrangement joins TRBV20-1 to TRBJ2-7, with D perhaps matching TRBD2 (5 bases). V was shortened by 1 base and J by 3 bases, with 10 bases between the two germline ends. The CDR3 is 13 amino acids. Looked up from germline, CDR1 is DFQATT and CDR2 is SNEGSKA (reference sequence).

This clonotype was counted only a few times. The V and J genes are TRBV29-1 and TRBJ2-7; 7 positions match TRBD2. CDR3 length: 13 residues. J was trimmed by 3 bases and V by 4 bases; bases with no gene match: 6. Germline V gene data show CDR1 as SQVTM and CDR2 as ANQGSEA. CDR3 region: CSVGGGLSYEQYF. The CDR3 bases are TGCAGCGTTGGGGGAGGGTTGAGCTACGAGCAGTACTTC.

The genes are TRBV5-1 and TRBJ2-1; D remains unclear. Trimming took off 2 bases at V and 8 bases at J, with 8 bases between the two ends. The germline V gene has CDR1 SGHRS and CDR2 YFSETQ. The CDR3 sequence is 12 residues long. DNA of the CDR3: TGCGCCAGCAGCTTAGTAGTTGATGAGCAGTTCTTC. Its translation is CASSLVVDEQFF.

The rearrangement joins TRBV10-3 to TRBJ2-5; D unclear. Germline CDR1 ENHRY, CDR2 SYGVKD. The CDR3 has 12 amino acids. The ends were cut back, 4 bases at V and 9 bases at J, with 12 bases in the middle. This CDR3 is CAISGQDVAQYF. In DNA, the CDR3 is TGTGCCATCAGTGGGCAGGACGTGGCCCAGTACTTC.

In this sample, this clonotype turned up many times. The chain is built from TRBV7-3 and TRBJ2-5; TRBD2 matches 8 bases. J was trimmed by 5 bases and V by 0 bases; bases with no gene match: 5. The CDR3 runs to 15 residues. Per germline, CDR1 SGHTA and CDR2 FQGTGA. CDR3 sequence reads: CASSLTVAGGETQYF. The CDR3 bases are TGTGCCAGCAGCTTAACGGTTGCGGGGGGTGAGACCCAGTACTTC. Full variable domain (rest looked up from reference TRBV7-3 and TRBJ2-5): GAGVSQTPSNKVTEKGKYVELRCDPISGHTALYWYRQSLGQGPEFLIYFQGTGAADDSGLPNDRFFAVRPEGSVSTLKIQRTERGDSAVYLCASSLTVAGGETQYFGPGTRLLVL.

Many counts were recorded for this clonotype. The rearrangement links TRBV2 to TRBJ2-5; no reliable D call. Between the trimmed V and J ends, which lost 6 bases and 2 bases, there was a span of 4 bases. The CDR3 consists of 11 residues. Germline assignment: CDR1 SNHLY and CDR2 FYNNEI. The chain's CDR3 is CASSEQETQYF. The DNA for the CDR3 is TGTGCCAGCAGCGAGCAAGAGACCCAGTACTTC.

This clonotype was seen ten or more times. The junction departs from germline at one end; a sequencing error may be responsible. CDR3 sequence: CASSEGGRAAEKLFF. CDR3 bases: TGTGCCAGCAGCGAAGGGGGCAGGGCGGCTGAAAAACTGTTTTTT. The chain employs TRBV6-1 and TRBJ1-4, with 7 nucleotides matching TRBD1. There are 15 residues in the CDR3. The germline V gene encodes CDR1 MNHNS and CDR2 SASEGT.

The rearrangement uses TRBV10-3 and TRBJ2-7; D gene ambiguous. CDR1 is ENHRY and CDR2 is SYGVKD in the germline V gene. Trimming pared 4 bases from V and 1 base from J, leaving 5 bases between. This CDR3 has 12 residues. CDR3 protein: CAISGVSYEQYF. CDR3 DNA: TGTGCCATCAGTGGGGTGTCCTACGAGCAGTACTTC.

This clonotype was observed many times. This chain uses TRBV18 with TRBJ1-5; TRBD1 is a possible D gene (5 bases). Per the germline V gene, CDR1 is KGHSH and CDR2 is LQKENI. V lost 2 bases and J 4 bases, leaving 6 bases between the germline ends. This CDR3 comprises 13 residues. The CDR3 protein is CASSPGGNQPQHF. The DNA for the CDR3 is TGTGCCAGCTCACCAGGGGGGAATCAGCCCCAGCATTTT.

Many counts were recorded for this clonotype. The CDR3 loop reads CSAQPGTSGGGTQYF. In nucleotides, the CDR3 is TGCAGTGCCCAACCTGGGACTAGCGGGGGGGGGACGCAGTATTTT. This chain connects TRBV20-1 to TRBJ2-3; 16 positions agree with TRBD2. The V gene's germline CDR1 is DFQATT and CDR2 SNEGSKA (reference sequence). J lost 9 bases, V lost 6 bases, and 9 bases had no gene match. The CDR3 covers 15 residues.

The chain uses TRBV2 and TRBJ2-5, with 7 bases that match TRBD1. This CDR3 has 11 residues. With V trimmed by 6 bases and J by 13 bases, 8 bases remained unmatched. The germline V gene encodes CDR1 SNHLY and CDR2 FYNNEI. DNA for the CDR3: TGTGCCAGCAGGGGGGACAGCGTCAGGTACTTC. Protein: CASRGDSVRYF.

This clonotype was observed many times. The CDR3 loop is CSARRESTDTQYF. The CDR3, as DNA: TGCAGTGCTAGAAGGGAGAGCACAGATACGCAGTATTTT. The V and J genes are TRBV20-1 and TRBJ2-3; D is perhaps TRBD2 (5 bases). Trimming removed 2 bases at V and 0 bases at J, with 6 bases between. CDR3 length: 13 residues. Germline V gene sequence: CDR1 DFQATT, CDR2 SNEGSKA (reference sequence).

This clonotype was recorded at least ten times. The chain joins TRBV28 to TRBJ1-2, with D possibly being TRBD1 (5 bases). The V end lost 9 bases, the J end lost 4 bases, and 15 bases lay between the germline ends. Germline V gene lookup returns CDR1 MDHEN and CDR2 SYDVKM. The CDR3 has 13 residues. Here the CDR3 reads CASKVRGGYGYTF. The CDR3 DNA is TGTGCCAGTAAGGTTCGGGGCGGCTATGGCTACACCTTC.